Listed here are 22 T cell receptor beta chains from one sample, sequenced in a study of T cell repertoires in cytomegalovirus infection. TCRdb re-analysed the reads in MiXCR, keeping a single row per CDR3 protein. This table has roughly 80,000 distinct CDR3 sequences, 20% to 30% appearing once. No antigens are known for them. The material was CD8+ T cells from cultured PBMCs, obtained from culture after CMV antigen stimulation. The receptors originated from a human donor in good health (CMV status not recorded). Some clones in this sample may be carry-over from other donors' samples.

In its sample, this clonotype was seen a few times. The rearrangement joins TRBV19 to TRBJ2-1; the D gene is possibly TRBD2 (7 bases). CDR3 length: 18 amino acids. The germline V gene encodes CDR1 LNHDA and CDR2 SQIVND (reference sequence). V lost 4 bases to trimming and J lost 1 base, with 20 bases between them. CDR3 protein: CASSTRLRGAPSYNEQFF. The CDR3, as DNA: TGTGCCAGTAGTACTCGGCTTCGGGGGGCTCCGTCCTACAATGAGCAGTTCTTC.

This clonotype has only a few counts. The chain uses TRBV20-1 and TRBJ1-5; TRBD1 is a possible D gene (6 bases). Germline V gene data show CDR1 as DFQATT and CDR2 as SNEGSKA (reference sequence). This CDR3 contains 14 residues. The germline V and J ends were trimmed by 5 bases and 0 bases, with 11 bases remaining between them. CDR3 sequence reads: CSAWTVDSNQPQHF. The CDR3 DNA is TGCAGTGCTTGGACAGTAGATAGCAATCAGCCCCAGCATTTT.

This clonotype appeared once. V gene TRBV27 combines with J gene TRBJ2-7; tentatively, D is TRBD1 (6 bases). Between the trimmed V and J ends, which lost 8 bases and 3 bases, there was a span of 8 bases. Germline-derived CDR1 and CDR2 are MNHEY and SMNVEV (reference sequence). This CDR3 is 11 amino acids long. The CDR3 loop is CASEDSYEQYF. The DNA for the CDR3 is TGTGCCAGCGAGGACAGCTACGAGCAGTACTTC.

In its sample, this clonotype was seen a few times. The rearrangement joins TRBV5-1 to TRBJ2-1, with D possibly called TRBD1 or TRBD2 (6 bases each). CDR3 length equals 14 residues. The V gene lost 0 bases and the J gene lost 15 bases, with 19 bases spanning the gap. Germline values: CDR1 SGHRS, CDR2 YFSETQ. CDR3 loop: CASSLAGGSREWFF. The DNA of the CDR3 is TGCGCCAGCAGCTTGGCCGGGGGCAGTAGGGAATGGTTCTTC. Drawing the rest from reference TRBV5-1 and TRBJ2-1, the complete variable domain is KAGVTQTPRYLIKTRGQQVTLSCSPISGHRSVSWYQQTPGQGLQFLFEYFSETQRNKGNFPGRFSGRQFSNSRSEMNVSTLELGDSALYLCASSLAGGSREWFFGPGTRLTVL.

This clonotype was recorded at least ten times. The CDR3 loop reads CASSSTSGSSYEQYF. The CDR3 nucleotides are TGTGCCAGCAGTTCCACTAGCGGGTCCTCCTACGAGCAGTACTTC. The rearrangement uses TRBV6-5 and TRBJ2-7; 9 nucleotides agree with TRBD2. Germline V gives CDR1 MNHEY, CDR2 SVGAGI. The CDR3 loop spans 15 amino acids. Trimming at V came to 4 bases and at J to 0 bases, leaving 4 bases not matched to a gene.

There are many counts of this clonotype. The CDR3 DNA is TGTGCCAGCAGTTTCGGACAGGAGAATAACTATGGCTACACCTTC. Translating gives CASSFGQENNYGYTF. The chain employs TRBV12-3 or TRBV12-4 and TRBJ1-2; 7 bases are a match to TRBD1. This CDR3 is built from 15 residues. The V and J ends lost 3 bases and 1 base, in that order; junction bases with no gene match: 5.

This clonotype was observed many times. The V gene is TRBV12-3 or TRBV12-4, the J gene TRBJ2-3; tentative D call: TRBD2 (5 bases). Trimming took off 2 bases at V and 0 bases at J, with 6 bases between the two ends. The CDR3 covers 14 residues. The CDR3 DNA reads TGTGCCAGCAGTTTAAGCGGAAGCACAGATACGCAGTATTTT. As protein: CASSLSGSTDTQYF.

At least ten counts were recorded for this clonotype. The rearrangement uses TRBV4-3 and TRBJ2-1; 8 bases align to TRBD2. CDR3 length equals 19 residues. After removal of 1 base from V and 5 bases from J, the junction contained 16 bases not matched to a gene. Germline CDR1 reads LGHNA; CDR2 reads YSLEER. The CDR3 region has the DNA TGCGCCAGCAGCCAAGGGGTCGGGAGGGGGGGAGATCGGCACAATGAGCAGTTCTTC. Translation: CASSQGVGRGGDRHNEQFF.

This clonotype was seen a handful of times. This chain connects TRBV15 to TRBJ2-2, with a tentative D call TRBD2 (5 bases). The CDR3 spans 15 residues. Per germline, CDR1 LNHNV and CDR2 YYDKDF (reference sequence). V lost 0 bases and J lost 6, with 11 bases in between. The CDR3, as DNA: TGTGCCACCAGCAGAGATCCGCAACTAGCCGGGGAGCTGTTTTTT. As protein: CATSRDPQLAGELFF.

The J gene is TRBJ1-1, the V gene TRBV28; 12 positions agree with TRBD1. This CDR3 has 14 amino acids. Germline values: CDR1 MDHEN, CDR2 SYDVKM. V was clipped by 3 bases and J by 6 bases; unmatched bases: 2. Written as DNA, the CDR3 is TGTGCCAGCAGTTTGGGGACAGGGGGCTCTGAAGCTTTCTTT. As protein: CASSLGTGGSEAFF.

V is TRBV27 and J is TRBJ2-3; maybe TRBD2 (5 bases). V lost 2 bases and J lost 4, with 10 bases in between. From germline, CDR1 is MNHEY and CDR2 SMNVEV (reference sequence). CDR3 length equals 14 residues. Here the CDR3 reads CASSLQAASDTQYF. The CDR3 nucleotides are TGTGCCAGCAGTTTACAAGCGGCCTCAGATACGCAGTATTTT.

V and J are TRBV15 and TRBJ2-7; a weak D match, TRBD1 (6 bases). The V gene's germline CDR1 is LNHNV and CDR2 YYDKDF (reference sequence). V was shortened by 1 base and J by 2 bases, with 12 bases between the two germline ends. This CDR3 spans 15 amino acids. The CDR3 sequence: CATSRGTGQTYEQYF. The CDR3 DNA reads TGTGCCACCAGCAGAGGTACTGGACAGACCTACGAGCAGTACTTC.

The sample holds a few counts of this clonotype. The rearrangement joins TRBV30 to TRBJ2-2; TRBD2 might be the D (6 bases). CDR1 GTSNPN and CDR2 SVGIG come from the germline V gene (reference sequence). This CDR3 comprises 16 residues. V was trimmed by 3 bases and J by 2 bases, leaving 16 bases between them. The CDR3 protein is CAWRAAAGFNTGELFF. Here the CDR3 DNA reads TGTGCCTGGAGGGCAGCAGCGGGCTTCAACACCGGGGAGCTGTTTTTT.

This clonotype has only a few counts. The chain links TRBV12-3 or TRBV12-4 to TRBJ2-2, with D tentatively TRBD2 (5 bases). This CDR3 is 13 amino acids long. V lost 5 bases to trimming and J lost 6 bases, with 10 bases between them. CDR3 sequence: CASSLGEAGELFF. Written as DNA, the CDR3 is TGTGCCAGCAGTCTGGGAGAGGCCGGGGAGCTGTTTTTT.

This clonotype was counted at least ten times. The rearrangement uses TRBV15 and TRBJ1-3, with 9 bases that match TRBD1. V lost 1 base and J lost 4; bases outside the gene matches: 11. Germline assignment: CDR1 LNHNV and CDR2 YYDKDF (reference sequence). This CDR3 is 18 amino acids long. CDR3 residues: CATSRVVNTGGFGNTIYF. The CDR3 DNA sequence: TGTGCCACCAGCAGAGTCGTCAATACAGGGGGCTTCGGAAACACCATATATTTT.

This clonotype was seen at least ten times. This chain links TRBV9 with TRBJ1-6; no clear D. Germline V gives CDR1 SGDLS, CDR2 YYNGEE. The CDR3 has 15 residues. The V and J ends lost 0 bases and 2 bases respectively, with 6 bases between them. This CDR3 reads CASSVGRPYNSPLHF. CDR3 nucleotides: TGTGCCAGCAGCGTAGGCAGGCCCTATAATTCACCCCTCCACTTT.

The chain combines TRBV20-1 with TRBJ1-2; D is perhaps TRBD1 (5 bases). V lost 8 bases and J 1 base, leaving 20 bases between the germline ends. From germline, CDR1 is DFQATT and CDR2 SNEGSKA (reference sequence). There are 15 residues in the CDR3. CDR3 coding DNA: TGCAGTCCTCCGCCCCCAGGGTGGTATAACTATGGCTACACCTTC. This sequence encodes CSPPPPGWYNYGYTF.

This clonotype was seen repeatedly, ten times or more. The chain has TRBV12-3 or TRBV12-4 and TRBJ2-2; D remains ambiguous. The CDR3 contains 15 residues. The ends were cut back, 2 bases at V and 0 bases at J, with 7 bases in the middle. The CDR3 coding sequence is TGTGCCAGCAGTTTATTCCGACCGAACACCGGGGAGCTGTTTTTT. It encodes CASSLFRPNTGELFF.

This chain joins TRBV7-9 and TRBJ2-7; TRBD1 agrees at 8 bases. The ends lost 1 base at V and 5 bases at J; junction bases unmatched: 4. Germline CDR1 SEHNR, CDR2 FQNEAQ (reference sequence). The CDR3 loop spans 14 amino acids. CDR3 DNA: TGTGCCAGCAGCTTAGGGACAGGGTCCCACGAGCAGTACTTC. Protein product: CASSLGTGSHEQYF.

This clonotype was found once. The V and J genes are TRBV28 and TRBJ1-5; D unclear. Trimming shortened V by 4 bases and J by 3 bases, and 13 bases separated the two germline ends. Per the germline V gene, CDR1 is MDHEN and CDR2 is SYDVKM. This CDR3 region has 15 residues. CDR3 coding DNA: TGTGCCAGCAGTTCCCTCGGGATTTCCAATCAGCCCCAGCATTTT. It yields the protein CASSSLGISNQPQHF.

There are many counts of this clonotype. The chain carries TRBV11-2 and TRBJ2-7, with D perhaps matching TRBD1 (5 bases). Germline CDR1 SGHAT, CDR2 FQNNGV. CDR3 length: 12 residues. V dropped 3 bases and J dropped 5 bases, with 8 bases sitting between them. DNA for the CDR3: TGTGCCAGCAGCTTGAAAGGGGACGAGCAGTACTTC. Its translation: CASSLKGDEQYF.

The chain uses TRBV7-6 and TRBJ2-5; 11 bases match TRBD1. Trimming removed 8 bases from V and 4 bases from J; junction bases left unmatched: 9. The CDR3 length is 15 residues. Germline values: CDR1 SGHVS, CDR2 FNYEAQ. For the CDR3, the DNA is TGTGCCAGCGGCTCGGGACAGGGGGTACGAGAGACCCAGTACTTC. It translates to CASGSGQGVRETQYF.